This TCR beta chain was recorded in a study of technical replicates of blood from several donors. Some clones are missing from TCRdb's copy, which holds only in-frame ones; the method was immunoSEQ multiplex PCR. The sample yields 70,000 to 75,000 clones, 95% seen once. The J segment lost 6 bases and the V segment lost 8 bases, leaving 4 bases of the junction unmatched. Germline V gene lookup returns CDR1 WNHNN and CDR2 SYGVQD (reference sequence). CDR3 length: 13 amino acids. This TCR came from a human donor in good health. The specimen sequenced was T cells isolated from PBMCs. This rearrangement joins TRBV10-1 to TRBJ2-2; 9 bases fit TRBD1. The DNA for the CDR3 is TGCGCCAGCGGACAGGGGTCGCCCGGGGAGCTGTTTTTT. Residues: CASGQGSPGELFF.